The 8 T cell receptor beta chains below come from one sample, sequenced in a study of beta chain features in type 1 diabetes. Expressed TCRB transcripts were sequenced because the isolated RNA had all been reverse transcribed beforehand. Some clones are missing from TCRdb's copy, which holds only in-frame ones; the method was immunoSEQ multiplex PCR. The sample has about 180,000 clones; about 13% are singletons. Source material: central memory CD4+ T cells from blood. All receptors derive from a woman under 30 in good health.

The chain links TRBV28 to TRBJ2-1; the match to TRBD2 covers 10 bases. CDR1 is MDHEN and CDR2 is SYDVKM in the germline V gene. V shed 4 bases and J 13 bases; nucleotides not matched to a gene: 4. The CDR3 covers 12 residues. CDR3 sequence reads: CASSSQREGQFF. The DNA of the CDR3 is TGTGCCAGCAGTTCCCAGCGGGAGGGACAGTTCTTC.

The V gene is TRBV15, the J gene TRBJ1-1, with 8 bases that match TRBD1. The germline gives CDR1 LNHNV, CDR2 YYDKDF (reference sequence). V shed 4 bases and J 5 bases; nucleotides not matched to a gene: 9. This CDR3 has 15 amino acids. CDR3 DNA: TGTGCCACCAGCAAGAAACAGGGGGGAGGGACTGAAGCTTTCTTT. Protein: CATSKKQGGGTEAFF.

To note about this clone: Other DNA sequences in this specimen translate into the identical CDR3. The chain joins TRBV5-4 to TRBJ1-5; 8 nucleotides align to TRBD1. From germline, CDR1 is SGHNT and CDR2 YYREEE (reference sequence). V was pared by 0 bases and J by 7 bases, with 0 bases of the junction left unmatched. The CDR3 loop spans 13 amino acids. The CDR3 sequence: CASSLGQGQPQHF. The CDR3 nucleotides are TGTGCCAGCAGCTTGGGACAGGGGCAGCCCCAGCATTTT. Together with reference TRBV5-4 and TRBJ1-5, the CDR3 gives the full variable domain: ETGVTQSPTHLIKTRGQQVTLRCSSQSGHNTVSWYQQALGQGPQFIFQYYREEENGRGNFPPRFSGLQFPNYSSELNVNALELDDSALYLCASSLGQGQPQHFGDGTRLSIL.

This clone was detected only a few times. The CDR3 nucleotides read TGTGCCAGCAGTTCGGCGGGATGGACAGATACGCAGTATTTT. Translated: CASSSAGWTDTQYF. This sequence joins TRBV6-5 and TRBJ2-3, with D maybe TRBD2 (6 bases). The CDR3 totals 14 residues. Germline CDR1 is MNHEY and CDR2 is SVGAGI. Trimming removed 4 bases from V and 3 bases from J, with 11 bases in between.

V is TRBV7-6 and J is TRBJ2-7, with D perhaps matching TRBD2 (5 bases). Germline V CDR1 and CDR2: SGHVS, FNYEAQ. The CDR3 is 13 residues long. Trimming shortened V by 3 bases and J by 5 bases, and 11 bases separated the two germline ends. This CDR3 is CASSFREGDEQYF. The CDR3 nucleotides read TGTGCCAGCAGCTTCCGAGAGGGCGACGAGCAGTACTTC.

V is TRBV5-6 and J is TRBJ2-2; 8 bases map to TRBD1. CDR1 is SGHDT and CDR2 is YYEEEE in the germline V gene. The CDR3 totals 16 residues. V lost 4 bases and J lost 7; bases outside the gene matches: 12. The CDR3 loop reads CASSRDGTGRRGELFF. CDR3 DNA sequence: TGTGCCAGCAGCAGAGACGGGACAGGAAGGCGCGGGGAGCTGTTTTTT.

CDR3 amino acids: CASRWRETTGELFF. The CDR3 nucleotides are TGCGCCAGCAGATGGCGGGAGACCACCGGGGAGCTGTTTTTT. The chain uses TRBV5-1 and TRBJ2-2, with 7 bases fitting TRBD2. The CDR3 contains 14 residues. The V segment lost 5 bases and the J segment 4 bases; nucleotides outside the gene matches: 5. Germline lookup yields CDR1 SGHRS and CDR2 YFSETQ.

This clone appeared many times. The rearrangement uses TRBV18 and TRBJ1-1; TRBD1 matches 7 bases. The V gene end was trimmed by 2 bases and the J gene end by 2 bases; junction bases not matched to a gene: 2. CDR1 is KGHSH and CDR2 is LQKENI in the germline V gene. The CDR3 totals 14 residues. CDR3 coding DNA: TGTGCCAGCTCACCAAGAGGGGGCAACACTGAAGCTTTCTTT. It encodes CASSPRGGNTEAFF.